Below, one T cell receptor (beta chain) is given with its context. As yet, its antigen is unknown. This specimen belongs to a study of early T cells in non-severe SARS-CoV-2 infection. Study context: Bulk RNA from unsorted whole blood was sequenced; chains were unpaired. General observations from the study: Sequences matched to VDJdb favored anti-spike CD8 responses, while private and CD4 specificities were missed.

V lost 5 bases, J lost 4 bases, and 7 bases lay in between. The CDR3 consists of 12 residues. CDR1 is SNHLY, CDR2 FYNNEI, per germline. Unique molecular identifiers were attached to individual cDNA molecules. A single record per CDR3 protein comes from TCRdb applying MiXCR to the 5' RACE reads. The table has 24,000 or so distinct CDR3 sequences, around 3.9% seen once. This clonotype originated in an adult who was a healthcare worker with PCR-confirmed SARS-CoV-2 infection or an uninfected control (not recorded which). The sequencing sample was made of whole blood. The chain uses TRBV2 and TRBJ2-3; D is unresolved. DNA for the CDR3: TGTGCCAGCAGTTCCTGGGCAGATACGCAGTATTTT. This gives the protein CASSSWADTQYF.